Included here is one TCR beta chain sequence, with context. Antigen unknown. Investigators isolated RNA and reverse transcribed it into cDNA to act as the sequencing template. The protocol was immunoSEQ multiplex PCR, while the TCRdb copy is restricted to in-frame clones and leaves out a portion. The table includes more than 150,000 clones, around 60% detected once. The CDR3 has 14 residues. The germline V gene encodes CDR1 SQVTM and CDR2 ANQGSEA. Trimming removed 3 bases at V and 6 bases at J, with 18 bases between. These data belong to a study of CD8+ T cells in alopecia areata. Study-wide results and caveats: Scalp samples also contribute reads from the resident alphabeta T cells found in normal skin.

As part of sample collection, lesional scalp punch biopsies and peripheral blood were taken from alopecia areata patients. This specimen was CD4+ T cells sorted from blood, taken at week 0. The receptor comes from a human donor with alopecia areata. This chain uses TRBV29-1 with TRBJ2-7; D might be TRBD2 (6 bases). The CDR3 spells CSVERSVGGGEQYF. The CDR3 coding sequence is TGCAGCGTTGAGAGGTCCGTGGGGGGAGGCGAGCAGTACTTC.